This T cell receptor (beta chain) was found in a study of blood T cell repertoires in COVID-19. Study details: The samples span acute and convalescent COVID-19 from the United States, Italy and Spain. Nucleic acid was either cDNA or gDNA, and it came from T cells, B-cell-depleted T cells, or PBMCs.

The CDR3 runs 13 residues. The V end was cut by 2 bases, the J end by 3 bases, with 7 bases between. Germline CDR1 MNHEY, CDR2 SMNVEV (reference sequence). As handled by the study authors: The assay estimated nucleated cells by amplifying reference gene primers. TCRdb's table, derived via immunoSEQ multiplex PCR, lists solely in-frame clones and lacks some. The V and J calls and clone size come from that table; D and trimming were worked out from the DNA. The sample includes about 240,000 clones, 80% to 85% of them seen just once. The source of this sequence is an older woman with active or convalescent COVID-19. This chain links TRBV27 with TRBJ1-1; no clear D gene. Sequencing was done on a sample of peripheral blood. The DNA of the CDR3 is TGTGCCAGCAGTTTACACCGGGACACTGAAGCTTTCTTT. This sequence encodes CASSLHRDTEAFF.